This note documents a single T cell receptor beta chain sequence. This specimen comes from a study of T cell changes during pregnancy in multiple sclerosis. Sequencing was performed with immunoSEQ multiplex PCR; in TCRdb, only in-frame clones are kept and a portion is missing. Among tens of thousands of clones, nearly 90% were seen once, and the ten largest hold more than 1.5%. The sequence was obtained from a female donor with multiple sclerosis, enrolled in a pregnancy study. The sample here was peripheral blood, taken in the first trimester of pregnancy.

CDR3: CASSGRLAGGISYNEQFF. As DNA, the CDR3 is TGTGCCAGCAGCGGTCGACTAGCGGGAGGCATCTCCTACAATGAGCAGTTCTTC. The chain joins TRBV9 to TRBJ2-1, with TRBD2 identical over 13 bases. V lost 3 bases and J lost 0; bases outside the gene matches: 6. This CDR3 contains 18 residues. Germline values: CDR1 SGDLS, CDR2 YYNGEE. Supplemented by reference TRBV9 and TRBJ2-1, the full variable domain reads DSGVTQTPKHLITATGQRVTLRCSPRSGDLSVYWYQQSLDQGLQFLIQYYNGEERAKGNILERFSAQQFPDLHSELNLSSLELGDSALYFCASSGRLAGGISYNEQFFGPGTRLTVL.